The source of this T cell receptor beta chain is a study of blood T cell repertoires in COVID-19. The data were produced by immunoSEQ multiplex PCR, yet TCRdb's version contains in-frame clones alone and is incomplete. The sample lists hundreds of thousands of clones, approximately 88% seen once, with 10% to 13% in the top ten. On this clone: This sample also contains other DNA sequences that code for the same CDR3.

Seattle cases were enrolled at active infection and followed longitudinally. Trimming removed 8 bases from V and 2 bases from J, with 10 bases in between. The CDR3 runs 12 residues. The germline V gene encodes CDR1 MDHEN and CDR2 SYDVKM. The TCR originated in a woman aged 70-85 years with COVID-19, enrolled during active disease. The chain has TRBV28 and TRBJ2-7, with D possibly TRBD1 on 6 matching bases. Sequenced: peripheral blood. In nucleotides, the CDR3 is TGTGCCAGCGGGGGCGGAACCTACGAGCAGTACTTC. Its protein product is CASGGGTYEQYF.